The 20 T cell receptor beta chains presented below share a single source sample, sequenced in a study of T cell responses to AZD1222 COVID-19 vaccine. Profiled with immunoSEQ multiplex PCR; TCRdb holds only in-frame clones, not every one. The sample holds approximately 170,000 clones, just over 90% seen once. The source was peripheral blood, collected on day 0 of AZD1222 vaccination. The receptors shown here come from an adult in good health.

The genes are TRBV6-2 or TRBV6-3 and TRBJ1-1; the D gene is possibly TRBD1 (5 bases). CDR1 is MNHEY and CDR2 is SVGEGT in the germline V gene. The CDR3 sequence is 17 residues long. Trimming cost V 1 base and J 4 bases, with 19 bases left between them. CDR3 in DNA: TGTGCCAGCAGTTACTGGGGACGACCGAGACGGGGCACTGAAGCTTTCTTT. The encoded protein is CASSYWGRPRRGTEAFF.

This chain joins TRBV24-1 and TRBJ2-1, with D possibly matching TRBD2 (7 bases). Trimming pared 4 bases from V and 8 bases from J, leaving 17 bases between. The CDR3 runs to 15 residues. CDR1 is KGHDR, CDR2 SFDVKD, per germline. The CDR3 DNA reads TGTGCCACCAGTGAAGGGGGGGGCGTGAGGGATGAGCAGTTCTTC. Translated: CATSEGGGVRDEQFF.

This chain uses TRBV5-1 with TRBJ2-5, with a weak D call TRBD1 (6 bases). Trimming stripped 4 bases from V and 3 bases from J, with 22 bases between. This CDR3 is 17 amino acids long. CDR1 and CDR2 (germline): SGHRS, YFSETQ. CDR3 sequence reads: CASSPGGGRKFEETQYF. The CDR3, as DNA: TGCGCCAGCAGCCCCGGTGGGGGCCGAAAGTTTGAAGAGACCCAGTACTTC.

Of note for this clone: An end of the junction differs from the germline gene, which may be a read error. The chain carries TRBV19 and TRBJ1-3, with a possible D match to TRBD1 (5 bases). In germline, CDR1 is LNHDA, CDR2 SQIVND (reference sequence). CDR3 length: 14 residues. The CDR3 DNA sequence: TGTGCAAGTAGGGGACCCTTTTCTGGAAACACCATATATTTT. Protein product: CASRGPFSGNTIYF.

The gene calls are TRBV2 and TRBJ1-6; 7 nucleotides agree with TRBD1. CDR1 SNHLY and CDR2 FYNNEI come from the germline V gene. Losses at the gene ends were 6 bases for V and 5 bases for J; bases not matched to a gene: 10. This CDR3 region has 16 residues. The CDR3 DNA sequence: TGTGCCAGCAGGGGGATGACAGGGTTGGATAATTCACCCCTCCACTTT. Its protein product is CASRGMTGLDNSPLHF.

The chain is built from TRBV19 and TRBJ2-1; D call uncertain. Looked up from germline, CDR1 is LNHDA and CDR2 is SQIVND (reference sequence). The CDR3 has 11 amino acids. Trimming stripped 10 bases from V and 8 bases from J, with 12 bases between. CDR3: CATAAVHEQFF. CDR3 bases: TGTGCCACGGCTGCCGTCCATGAGCAGTTCTTC.

The chain carries TRBV12-5 and TRBJ2-7; 8 bases are shared with TRBD1. Germline loops: CDR1 LGHNT, CDR2 FRNRAP. The CDR3 is 16 amino acids. V was clipped by 2 bases and J by 3 bases; unmatched bases: 9. CDR3 in amino acids: CASGLTTGQVNYEQYF. The CDR3 nucleotides are TGTGCTAGTGGTTTGACGACGGGACAGGTCAACTACGAGCAGTACTTC.

The chain has TRBV19 and TRBJ1-4, with a possible D match to TRBD1 (6 bases). The germline gives CDR1 LNHDA, CDR2 SQIVND (reference sequence). CDR3 length: 14 residues. Trimming removed 4 bases from V and 8 bases from J, with 14 bases in between. The CDR3 coding sequence is TGTGCCAGTAGTACGGTGGGGACATCGGAAAAACTGTTTTTT. It specifies CASSTVGTSEKLFF.

V is TRBV5-4 and J is TRBJ1-1; D is possibly TRBD1 (5 bases). Germline CDR1 SGHNT, CDR2 YYREEE (reference sequence). The CDR3 has 15 amino acids. V lost 3 bases and J 5 bases, leaving 17 bases between the germline ends. CDR3 sequence reads: CASSSPEGKWTEAFF. CDR3 DNA sequence: TGTGCCAGCAGCTCACCGGAGGGGAAATGGACTGAAGCTTTCTTT.

The rearrangement links TRBV3-1 (or the pseudogene TRBV3-2) to TRBJ1-3; TRBD1 is a possible D gene (6 bases). Trimming removed 0 bases at V and 3 bases at J, with 15 bases between. The CDR3 consists of 17 residues. The germline CDR1 and CDR2 sequences are LGHDT and YNNKEL (reference sequence). Here the CDR3 reads CASSQDYGGTYGNTIYF. CDR3 coding DNA: TGTGCCAGCAGCCAAGATTACGGGGGGACATATGGAAACACCATATATTTT.

The V and J genes are TRBV27 and TRBJ2-2; 7 bases are a match to TRBD2. Looked up from germline, CDR1 is MNHEY and CDR2 is SMNVEV (reference sequence). J was trimmed by 3 bases and V by 5 bases; bases with no gene match: 9. The CDR3 runs 16 residues. CDR3 amino acids: CASSTPLAVHTGELFF. DNA of the CDR3: TGTGCCAGCAGTACCCCCCTAGCGGTTCACACCGGGGAGCTGTTTTTT.

The chain recombines TRBV12-3 or TRBV12-4 with TRBJ1-1, with D unclear. Deletions cut 4 bases from V and 4 bases from J, with 7 bases between. CDR3 length: 12 amino acids. The CDR3 loop is CASSSRFTEAFF. The CDR3 region has the DNA TGTGCCAGCAGTTCGCGATTCACTGAAGCTTTCTTT.

The V gene is TRBV19, the J gene TRBJ1-4, with D maybe TRBD1 (6 bases). V was clipped by 7 bases and J by 8 bases, with 17 bases between them. The CDR3 has 14 amino acids. Germline assignment: CDR1 LNHDA and CDR2 SQIVND (reference sequence). CDR3 nucleotide sequence: TGTGCCAGTACCCTAGGGGGGGGAGACGAAAAACTGTTTTTT. This gives the protein CASTLGGGDEKLFF.

The rearrangement uses TRBV2 and TRBJ2-4; TRBD1 agrees at 9 bases. Germline CDR1 reads SNHLY; CDR2 reads FYNNEI. V was clipped by 2 bases and J by 1 base; unmatched bases: 9. CDR3 length: 18 residues. The CDR3 nucleotides are TGTGCCAGCAGTGAACCGGGACAGGGTTCTCTTGCCAAAAACATTCAGTACTTC. It translates to CASSEPGQGSLAKNIQYF.

The chain recombines TRBV5-4 with TRBJ1-2; D uncertain. The CDR3 sequence is 11 residues long. Germline loops: CDR1 SGHNT, CDR2 YYREEE (reference sequence). V lost 7 bases and J lost 4, with 8 bases in between. CDR3 DNA: TGTGCCAGCGGGGTTCTCTATGGCTACACCTTC. It yields the protein CASGVLYGYTF. The variable domain in full, completed from reference TRBV5-4 and TRBJ1-2, reads ETGVTQSPTHLIKTRGQQVTLRCSSQSGHNTVSWYQQALGQGPQFIFQYYREEENGRGNFPPRFSGLQFPNYSSELNVNALELDDSALYLCASGVLYGYTFGSGTRLTVV.

V and J are TRBV25-1 and TRBJ2-3; 12 nucleotides agree with TRBD2. Unmatched junction bases numbered 5, after V lost 1 base and J lost 3 bases. Per the germline V gene, CDR1 is MGHDK and CDR2 is SYGVNS. The CDR3 consists of 17 residues. The CDR3 DNA follows: TGTGCCAGCAGTGAATGGACTAGCGGGGAGGGTACAGATACGCAGTATTTT. This encodes CASSEWTSGEGTDTQYF.

J is TRBJ2-5 and V is TRBV29-1; 10 positions agree with TRBD1. The CDR3 is made up of 13 amino acids. V shed 4 bases and J 5 bases; nucleotides not matched to a gene: 4. Germline CDR1 SQVTM, CDR2 ANQGSEA. DNA for the CDR3: TGCAGCGTTGGACGGACAGGGGGGGAGACCCAGTACTTC. Translation: CSVGRTGGETQYF.

The chain couples TRBV11-2 to TRBJ1-2; D not resolved. V lost 5 bases and J 5 bases, leaving 18 bases between the germline ends. CDR3 size: 15 residues. CDR1 and CDR2 from the germline V gene are SGHAT and FQNNGV. Here the CDR3 DNA reads TGTGCCAGCAGCCCTAGACGGGGTATAGGTTATGGCTACACCTTC. Residues: CASSPRRGIGYGYTF.

The chain recombines TRBV14 with TRBJ1-5; TRBD1 matches at 11 bases. CDR3 length: 16 amino acids. The V segment lost 4 bases and the J segment 3 bases; nucleotides outside the gene matches: 5. The germline gives CDR1 SGHDN, CDR2 FVKESK. CDR3 in amino acids: CASSRRDRGNNQPQHF. The CDR3 coding sequence is TGTGCCAGCAGCCGCCGGGACAGGGGGAACAATCAGCCCCAGCATTTT.

The rearrangement joins TRBV2 to TRBJ2-2; D uncertain. The germline V and J ends were trimmed by 0 bases and 6 bases, with 11 bases remaining between them. This CDR3 has 15 residues. CDR1 is SNHLY, CDR2 FYNNEI, per germline. In nucleotides, the CDR3 is TGTGCCAGCAGTGAAGCTGCCCTCCAGGCCGGGGAGCTGTTTTTT. The encoded protein is CASSEAALQAGELFF.